The subject of this entry is one TCR beta chain. Germline V gene data show CDR1 as MDHEN and CDR2 as SYDVKM. Trimming removed 3 bases at V and 4 bases at J, with 6 bases between. The CDR3 is made up of 12 amino acids. These data come from a study of blood T cell repertoires in COVID-19. Study in general: The United States, Italy and Spain provided the acute and convalescent COVID-19 samples. The analysed material was cDNA or gDNA that came from T cells, B-cell-depleted T cells, or PBMCs.

Study processing details: Estimation of nucleated cell counts relied on the amplification of reference gene primers. Method: immunoSEQ multiplex PCR; TCRdb's copy keeps in-frame clones and lacks some. For V, J and clone size, that table is used; D and trimming come from the DNA. This table has 210,000 or so clones, around nine tenths appearing once. The J gene is TRBJ1-2, the V gene TRBV28; no reliable D call. The source of this sequence is a woman aged 35 to 49 who had recovered from COVID-19. The sample was peripheral blood. CDR3 protein: CASSFVLYGYTF. Written as DNA, the CDR3 is TGTGCCAGCAGTTTCGTACTCTATGGCTACACCTTC.